This paragraph reports one T cell receptor beta chain. The target antigen is unknown. CDR3 size: 13 residues. V lost 3 bases and J 10 bases, leaving 13 bases between the germline ends. Germline-derived CDR1 and CDR2 are MGHDK and SYGVNS. The data were taken from a study of OX40 agonist ivuxolimab in advanced cancers. In the study overall: Ivuxolimab, an antibody acting as an agonist of OX40 (CD134), was used to treat patients. Study conclusions and caveats: The specificity for antigen of the expanded peripheral T cells was not determined.

Measured with immunoSEQ multiplex PCR; TCRdb has only the in-frame clones, and not every one. The table records around 35,000 clones, approximately 84% of them present only once. The rearrangement links TRBV25-1 to TRBJ2-1; perhaps TRBD2 as D (6 bases). The sequence derives from an adult with an advanced solid tumor such as melanoma, head and neck, liver or kidney cancer. The sample here was CD4+ or CD8+ T cells sorted from blood, taken in a trial of the OX40 agonist ivuxolimab. Written as DNA, the CDR3 is TGTGCCAGCAGTGATACTGGCGGGGCCGAGCAGTTCTTC. Its translation: CASSDTGGAEQFF.